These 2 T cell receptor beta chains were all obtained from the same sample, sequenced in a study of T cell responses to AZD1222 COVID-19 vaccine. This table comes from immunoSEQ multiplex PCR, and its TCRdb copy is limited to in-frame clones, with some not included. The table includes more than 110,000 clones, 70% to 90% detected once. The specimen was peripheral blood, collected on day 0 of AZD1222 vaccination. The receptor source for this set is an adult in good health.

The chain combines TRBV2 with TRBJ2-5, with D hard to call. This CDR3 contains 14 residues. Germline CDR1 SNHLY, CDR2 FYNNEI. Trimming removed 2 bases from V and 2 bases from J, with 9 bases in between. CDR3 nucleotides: TGTGCCAGCAGTGAAAGGCGGATTCAAGAGACCCAGTACTTC. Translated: CASSERRIQETQYF.

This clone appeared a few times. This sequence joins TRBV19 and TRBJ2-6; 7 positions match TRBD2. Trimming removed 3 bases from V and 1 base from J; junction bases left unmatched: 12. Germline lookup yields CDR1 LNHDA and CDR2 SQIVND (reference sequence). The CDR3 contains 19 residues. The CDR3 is CASSIGRDGRASGANVLTF. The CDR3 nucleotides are TGTGCCAGTAGTATTGGGAGGGATGGCAGGGCTTCTGGGGCCAACGTCCTGACTTTC. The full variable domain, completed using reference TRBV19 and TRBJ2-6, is DGGITQSPKYLFRKEGQNVTLSCEQNLNHDAMYWYRQDPGQGLRLIYYSQIVNDFQKGDIAEGYSVSREKKESFPLTVTSAQKNPTAFYLCASSIGRDGRASGANVLTFGAGSRLTVL.